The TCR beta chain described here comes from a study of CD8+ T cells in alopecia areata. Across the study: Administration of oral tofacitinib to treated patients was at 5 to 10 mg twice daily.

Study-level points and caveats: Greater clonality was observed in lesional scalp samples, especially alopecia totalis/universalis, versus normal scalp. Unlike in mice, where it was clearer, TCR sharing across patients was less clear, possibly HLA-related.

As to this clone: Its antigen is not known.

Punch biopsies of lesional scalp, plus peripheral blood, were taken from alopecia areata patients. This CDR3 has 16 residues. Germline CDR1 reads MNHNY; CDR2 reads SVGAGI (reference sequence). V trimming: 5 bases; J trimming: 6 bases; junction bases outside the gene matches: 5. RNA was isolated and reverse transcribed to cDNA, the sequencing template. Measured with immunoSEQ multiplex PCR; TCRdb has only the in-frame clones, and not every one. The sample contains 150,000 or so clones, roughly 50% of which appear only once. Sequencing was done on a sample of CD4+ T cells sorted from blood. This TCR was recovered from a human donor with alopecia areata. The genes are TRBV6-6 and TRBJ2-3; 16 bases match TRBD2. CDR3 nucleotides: TGTGCCAGCAGTCCGGGACTAGCGGGAGGGCCTGATACGCAGTATTTT. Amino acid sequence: CASSPGLAGGPDTQYF.